This T cell receptor (beta chain) derives from a study of response to subunit inactivated influenza vaccine. The study, taken as a whole, reports: Few new T cells, the authors suggested, are recruited by each seasonal influenza vaccination.

The trim removed 5 bases at V and 6 bases at J, leaving 5 bases unmatched. The CDR3 is 14 residues long. CDR1 DFQATT and CDR2 SNEGSKA come from the germline V gene (reference sequence). Of note for this clonotype: Antigen unknown.

MiXCR, applied by TCRdb to the RT-PCR reads, yields one record per CDR3 protein. The sample shows 600,000 to 850,000 distinct CDR3 sequences, approximately 14% of them seen only once. This chain joins TRBV20-1 and TRBJ2-1; 12 positions agree with TRBD2. Source: PBMCs from blood, taken 14 days before vaccination. The TCR comes from a man aged 50 or older who received an inactivated influenza vaccine. The CDR3 DNA reads TGCAGTGCTCTCCGGACTAGCGGGGCCAATGAGCAGTTCTTC. It translates to CSALRTSGANEQFF.